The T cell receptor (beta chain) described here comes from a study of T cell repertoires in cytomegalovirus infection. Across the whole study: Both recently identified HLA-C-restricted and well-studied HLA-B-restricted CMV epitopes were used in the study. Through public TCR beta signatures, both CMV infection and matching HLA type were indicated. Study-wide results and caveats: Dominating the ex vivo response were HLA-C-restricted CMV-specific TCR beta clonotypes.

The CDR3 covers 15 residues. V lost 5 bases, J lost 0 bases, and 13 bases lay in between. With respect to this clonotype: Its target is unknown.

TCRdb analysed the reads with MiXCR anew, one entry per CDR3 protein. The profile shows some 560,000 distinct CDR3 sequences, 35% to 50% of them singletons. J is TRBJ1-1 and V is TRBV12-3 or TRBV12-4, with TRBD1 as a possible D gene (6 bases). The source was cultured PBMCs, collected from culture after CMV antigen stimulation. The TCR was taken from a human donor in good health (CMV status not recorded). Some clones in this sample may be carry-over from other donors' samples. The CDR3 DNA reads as TGTGCCAGCAGTGGTGGGGACACAGTGAACACTGAAGCTTTCTTT. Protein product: CASSGGDTVNTEAFF.